This T cell receptor beta chain is from a study of vaccination effects on CD4 cells after COVID-19. The CDR3 consists of 15 residues. Germline-derived CDR1 and CDR2 are LNHDA and SQIVND (reference sequence). The ends lost 4 bases at V and 5 bases at J; junction bases unmatched: 10. Under the ViraFEST assay, PBMC were stimulated with viral peptide pools so that antigen-specific CD4+ T cells expanded. Sequencing was performed afterwards. Subsequent to about 10 days of culture, CD4+ T cells were isolated. None of the vaccinated had previously contracted SARS-CoV-2, and their nucleocapsid antibodies tested negative. In the cultures, half the medium was exchanged for IL-2 medium on days 3 and 7. Data came from immunoSEQ multiplex PCR; TCRdb stores just in-frame clones and leaves some out. The sample lists around 63,000 clones; approximately 75% were seen once. Study conclusions and caveats: Few convalescent patients were studied, and early post-infection samples were lacking. By a late point after vaccination, infection- and vaccine-induced clones had shrunk markedly through clonal contraction.

On this clone: The antigen remains unidentified.

The J gene is TRBJ2-5, the V gene TRBV19; 7 bases map to TRBD1. The TCR sequence derives from a human donor who received a COVID-19 vaccine. This sample comprised CD4+ T cells from PBMCs cultured with HCoV-OC43 spike peptides, obtained before COVID-19 vaccination. Subset meaning: HCoV-OC43 spike overlapping peptide pool stimulation. The CDR3 sequence: CASSRNRGRDETQYF. CDR3 nucleotide sequence: TGTGCCAGTAGTAGAAACAGGGGAAGGGACGAGACCCAGTACTTC.